The 30 T cell receptor beta chains below come from one sample, sequenced in a study of regulatory T cells in long-lasting Graves disease. The time point denotes: newly diagnosed GD, antithyroid drugs for less than 3 months. RNA extracted from PBMCs served as the sequencing template. Building of the TCR beta libraries involved iRepertoire HTBI primers and Arm-PCR of CDR3 regions. MiXCR, applied by TCRdb to the multiplex PCR reads, yields one record per CDR3 protein. Seen here are about 500,000 distinct CDR3 sequences, 12% observed once, and the top ten hold roughly 8.9%. This sample also appeared in a second study, on T cells in Graves' hyperthyroidism and ophthalmopathy.

The material sequenced was peripheral blood mononuclear cells (PBMCs), taken at new diagnosis, from a patient treated with antithyroid drugs. These receptors all come from a woman between 25 and 40 years old with Graves disease.

This clonotype has only a few counts. This chain connects TRBV30 to TRBJ1-1; D may be TRBD1 (5 bases). Trimming left V 8 bases short and J 0 bases short, with 22 bases between. The germline gives CDR1 GTSNPN, CDR2 SVGIG (reference sequence). CDR3 length equals 16 residues. The CDR3 coding sequence is TGTGCCGGAATCGGACGGGGGGAGAGGGTGAACACTGAAGCTTTCTTT. It specifies CAGIGRGERVNTEAFF.

This clonotype was counted ten times or more. The V call is TRBV24-1, the J call TRBJ2-5, with unresolved D. V was trimmed by 1 base and J by 4 bases, leaving 3 bases between them. Germline assignment: CDR1 KGHDR and CDR2 SFDVKD. CDR3 length equals 12 residues. CDR3 DNA: TGTGCCACCAGTGATTTCGGAGAGACCCAGTACTTC. Translated, it gives CATSDFGETQYF.

Ten or more counts support this clonotype. The chain carries TRBV2 and TRBJ1-2; no definite D call. Per germline, CDR1 SNHLY and CDR2 FYNNEI. The germline V and J ends were trimmed by 4 bases and 3 bases, with 15 bases remaining between them. This CDR3 comprises 15 residues. The CDR3 sequence: CASSANSRDYYGYTF. The CDR3 region has the DNA TGTGCCAGCAGTGCAAACAGTAGGGATTACTATGGCTACACCTTC.

V usage is TRBV20-1 and J usage is TRBJ1-2; D unresolved. This CDR3 comprises 10 residues. Germline V gene lookup returns CDR1 DFQATT and CDR2 SNEGSKA (reference sequence). V was clipped by 2 bases and J by 11 bases, with 9 bases between them. The CDR3, as DNA: TGCAGTGCTAGACCCCCCCGGTACACCTTC. Translating it yields CSARPPRYTF.

About this clonotype itself: A far more abundant clone sits one base away, making this likely a read error. CDR3 nucleotides: TGTGCCAGCAGTTCCATTTCGGGACTAGCGGTAGCTGACGAGCAGTACTTC. Residues: CASSSISGLAVADEQYF. The genes are TRBV6-2 or TRBV6-3 and TRBJ2-3, with TRBD2 identical over 11 bases. The J call is in doubt because the DNA end fits TRBJ2-7 better. Germline V gene lookup returns CDR1 MNHEY and CDR2 SVGEGT. This CDR3 region has 17 residues.

In its sample, this clonotype was seen many times. This rearrangement joins TRBV20-1 to TRBJ2-1, with D unclear. The CDR3 is made up of 12 amino acids. Germline-derived CDR1 and CDR2 are DFQATT and SNEGSKA (reference sequence). V was cut by 5 bases and J by 8 bases, with 13 bases left in between. This chain's CDR3 is CSAAVERDEQFF. As DNA, the CDR3 is TGCAGTGCTGCTGTAGAACGGGATGAGCAGTTCTTC.

This clonotype has more than one count but fewer than ten. It may be a read error: a sequence one base away is much more abundant. The V call is TRBV2, the J call TRBJ1-2; D unclear. This CDR3 region has 15 residues. V was shortened by 4 bases and J by 2 bases, with 14 bases between the two germline ends. The germline V gene has CDR1 SNHLY and CDR2 FYNNEI. The CDR3: CASSVGQPRNYGYTF. The CDR3 DNA follows: TGTGCCAGCAGTGTAGGGCAACCCCGGAACTATGGCTACACCTTC.

The table lists this clonotype with a few counts. The chain recombines TRBV7-6 with TRBJ2-2, with TRBD1 as a possible D gene (6 bases). This CDR3 region has 14 residues. The V and J ends lost 5 bases and 15 bases respectively, with 22 bases between them. Germline V gene data show CDR1 as SGHVS and CDR2 as FNYEAQ. In DNA form, the CDR3 reads TGTGCCAGCAGCCCCCTTGGGGGCCGGGCCGAGTTGTTTTTT. It codes for CASSPLGGRAELFF. Based on the CDR3 plus reference TRBV7-6 and TRBJ2-2, the full variable domain is GAGVSQSPRYKVTKRGQDVALRCDPISGHVSLYWYRQALGQGPEFLTYFNYEAQQDKSGLPNDRFSAERPEGSISTLTIQRTEQRDSAMYRCASSPLGGRAELFFGEGSRLTVL.

This clonotype was observed a handful of times. Given a much more abundant clone one base away, this may be a read error. This rearrangement joins TRBV10-3 to TRBJ2-3, with 11 bases that match TRBD1. This CDR3 region has 17 residues. Per germline, CDR1 ENHRY and CDR2 SYGVKD. The CDR3 nucleotides read TGTGCCGTCAGTGACTCAGGAAGGGACAGGGGGACAGATACGCAGTATTTT. Its translation is CAVSDSGRDRGTDTQYF.

CDR3 sequence: CAGGGQTKTGELFF. The CDR3, as DNA: TGTGCCGGCGGGGGACAGACCAAAACCGGGGAGCTGTTTTTT. This chain links TRBV7-2 with TRBJ2-2, with D perhaps matching TRBD1 or TRBD2 (7 bases each). Germline lookup yields CDR1 SGHTA and CDR2 FQGNSA. V gave up 11 bases and J gave up 5 bases, with 18 bases separating them. The CDR3 runs to 14 residues.

In its sample, this clonotype was seen many times. This chain links TRBV10-3 with TRBJ2-7, with 8 bases identical to TRBD2. The V gene end was trimmed by 3 bases and the J gene end by 4 bases; junction bases not matched to a gene: 8. The CDR3 covers 15 residues. The V gene's germline CDR1 is ENHRY and CDR2 SYGVKD. The CDR3: CAISEPGGPSYEQYF. The CDR3 coding sequence is TGTGCCATCAGTGAACCGGGAGGGCCCTCGTACGAGCAGTACTTC.

The chain has TRBV6-2 or TRBV6-3 and TRBJ2-7; D is tentatively TRBD1 or TRBD2 (5 bases each). Germline assignment: CDR1 MNHEY and CDR2 SVGEGT. V was clipped by 0 bases and J by 5 bases, with 17 bases between them. CDR3 size: 16 residues. The CDR3 nucleotides read TGTGCCAGCAGTTACTCGAGATGGGACGGCAGGCACGAGCAGTACTTC. This translates into CASSYSRWDGRHEQYF.

This clonotype was counted ten times or more. The V and J genes are TRBV2 and TRBJ1-2; D not certain. This CDR3 is 16 amino acids long. Trimming took off 1 base at V and 3 bases at J, with 15 bases between the two ends. Germline loops: CDR1 SNHLY, CDR2 FYNNEI. The CDR3 DNA reads TGTGCCAGCAGTGAAGAGAGGCCCAGGCCCGACTATGGCTACACCTTC. This codes for CASSEERPRPDYGYTF.

There are a few counts of this clonotype. The chain links TRBV20-1 to TRBJ2-7; 8 nucleotides agree with TRBD1. The CDR3 is 15 residues long. The junction had 8 bases not matched to a gene; V was cut back by 3 bases and J by 1 base. Germline V gives CDR1 DFQATT, CDR2 SNEGSKA (reference sequence). The CDR3 nucleotides read TGCAGTGCTAGGGAGCGGACAGGGTATTCCTACGAGCAGTACTTC. This encodes CSARERTGYSYEQYF.

This clonotype showed up just a few times. The genes are TRBV24-1 and TRBJ2-3; 8 nucleotides agree with TRBD1. The CDR3 has 14 residues. V was clipped by 10 bases and J by 0 bases; unmatched bases: 5. The germline V gene has CDR1 KGHDR and CDR2 SFDVKD. In DNA form, the CDR3 reads TGTGCCACTAGACAGGGGCCTAGCACAGATACGCAGTATTTT. Protein sequence: CATRQGPSTDTQYF.

This clonotype was seen more than once but under ten times. The V gene is TRBV7-9, the J gene TRBJ2-1; 12 bases are a match to TRBD2. CDR3 length: 17 amino acids. V gave up 2 bases and J gave up 9 bases; unmatched junction bases: 11. Germline V CDR1 and CDR2: SEHNR, FQNEAQ (reference sequence). The CDR3: CASSLSAALAGGSEQFF. The CDR3 DNA reads TGTGCCAGCAGCTTATCCGCCGCACTAGCGGGAGGAAGTGAGCAGTTCTTC.

This clonotype occurred many times. The chain employs TRBV6-2 or TRBV6-3 and TRBJ2-5, with 9 bases lining up with TRBD2. Germline-derived CDR1 and CDR2 are MNHEY and SVGEGT. The CDR3 has 15 amino acids. Germline trimming cut 0 bases from V and 5 bases from J; bases unmatched to any gene: 4. The CDR3 DNA follows: TGTGCCAGCAGTTACTCGGGACTAGCTACGGAGACCCAGTACTTC. Its protein is CASSYSGLATETQYF.

This chain links TRBV20-1 with TRBJ2-5; no definite D call. Trimming removed 1 base from V and 4 bases from J, with 4 bases in between. The CDR3 runs to 11 residues. Germline lookup yields CDR1 DFQATT and CDR2 SNEGSKA (reference sequence). The CDR3 DNA follows: TGCAGTGCTAGAGTTGGAGAGACCCAGTACTTC. This encodes CSARVGETQYF.

This clonotype occurred many times. The rearrangement links TRBV7-2 to TRBJ2-1; TRBD2 might be the D (5 bases). CDR1 SGHTA and CDR2 FQGNSA come from the germline V gene. The CDR3 is 15 amino acids. V was shortened by 5 bases and J by 10 bases, with 21 bases between the two germline ends. CDR3 amino acids: CASSPEGSSKREQFF. In DNA form, the CDR3 reads TGTGCCAGCAGCCCCGAGGGTAGCAGCAAAAGAGAGCAGTTCTTC.

In its sample, this clonotype was seen many times. The chain links TRBV9 to TRBJ2-1; 10 bases line up with TRBD2. Germline CDR1 is SGDLS and CDR2 is YYNGEE. V lost 0 bases and J lost 8; bases outside the gene matches: 8. CDR3 length equals 16 residues. As DNA, the CDR3 is TGTGCCAGCAGCGTAGCTGTACTAGCGGGACGGGATGAGCAGTTCTTC. The encoded protein is CASSVAVLAGRDEQFF. The full variable domain, with the rest looked up from reference TRBV9 and TRBJ2-1, is DSGVTQTPKHLITATGQRVTLRCSPRSGDLSVYWYQQSLDQGLQFLIQYYNGEERAKGNILERFSAQQFPDLHSELNLSSLELGDSALYFCASSVAVLAGRDEQFFGPGTRLTVL.

This clonotype was seen a handful of times. This sequence joins TRBV7-3 and TRBJ2-6; D is unclear. CDR3 length: 14 residues. Looked up from germline, CDR1 is SGHTA and CDR2 is FQGTGA. V gave up 5 bases and J gave up 0 bases, with 5 bases separating them. CDR3 DNA: TGTGCCAGCAGCCCCGTCTCTGGGGCCAACGTCCTGACTTTC. Amino acid sequence: CASSPVSGANVLTF.

CDR3 DNA sequence: TGTGCCAGCAGCTTGGGGGGTTATGGGACGGGCAATGAGCAGTTCTTC. This encodes CASSLGGYGTGNEQFF. This chain joins TRBV5-8 and TRBJ2-1; perhaps D is TRBD1 or TRBD2 (5 bases each). V shed 0 bases and J shed 6 bases, with 16 bases lying between them. The CDR3 has 16 residues. CDR1 SGHTS and CDR2 YDEGEE come from the germline V gene.

This clonotype came up many times. The chain links TRBV6-1 to TRBJ1-1; D perhaps matches TRBD1 (5 bases). With 10 bases removed from V and 0 bases from J, the gap between germline ends came to 15 bases. The length of the CDR3 is 14 residues. The germline CDR1 and CDR2 sequences are MNHNS and SASEGT. CDR3 protein: CATWDPSLNTEAFF. CDR3 coding DNA: TGTGCCACCTGGGACCCCTCATTGAACACTGAAGCTTTCTTT.

This clonotype occurred many times. This rearrangement joins TRBV6-5 to TRBJ2-2; D is ambiguous. The CDR3 spans 13 residues. Germline-derived CDR1 and CDR2 are MNHEY and SVGAGI. The ends were cut back, 2 bases at V and 5 bases at J, with 6 bases in the middle. The CDR3 here is CASSYIGTGELFF. In DNA form, the CDR3 reads TGTGCCAGCAGTTACATTGGTACCGGGGAGCTGTTTTTT.

The chain carries TRBV11-2 and TRBJ2-2; no reliable D call. The CDR3 totals 14 residues. V lost 4 bases and J 9 bases, leaving 15 bases between the germline ends. CDR1 is SGHAT and CDR2 is FQNNGV in the germline V gene. Here the CDR3 reads CASSSASRYRELFF. CDR3 nucleotides: TGTGCCAGCAGCTCCGCTTCTAGATACAGGGAGCTGTTTTTT.

The CDR3 loop is CASSLAGAGVDYEQYF. The CDR3 region has the DNA TGTGCCAGCAGCTTGGCCGGCGCAGGGGTCGACTACGAGCAGTACTTC. This chain joins TRBV5-4 and TRBJ2-7; a possible D gene is TRBD1 (6 bases). The V gene's germline CDR1 is SGHNT and CDR2 YYREEE (reference sequence). V was shortened by 0 bases and J by 3 bases, with 16 bases between the two germline ends. The CDR3 totals 16 residues.

This clonotype appeared many times. V and J are TRBV18 and TRBJ1-1, with 7 bases aligning to TRBD1. The J segment lost 1 base and the V segment lost 3 bases, leaving 8 bases of the junction unmatched. The CDR3 length is 16 residues. Germline loops: CDR1 KGHSH, CDR2 LQKENI. The DNA for the CDR3 is TGTGCCAGCTCACCGAGTGCCGGGACAGCGAACACTGAAGCTTTCTTT. It translates to CASSPSAGTANTEAFF. The full variable domain, its missing parts supplied by reference TRBV18 and TRBJ1-1, is NAGVMQNPRHLVRRRGQEARLRCSPMKGHSHVYWYRQLPEEGLKFMVYLQKENIIDESGMPKERFSAEFPKEGPSILRIQQVVRGDSAAYFCASSPSAGTANTEAFFGQGTRLTVV.

V and J are TRBV19 and TRBJ2-3; D may be TRBD1 (6 bases). Germline-derived CDR1 and CDR2 are LNHDA and SQIVND (reference sequence). This CDR3 has 14 amino acids. Trimming cost V 6 bases and J 6 bases, with 16 bases left between them. The CDR3 spells CASRGTPARDTQYF. CDR3 DNA sequence: TGTGCCAGTAGGGGGACACCGGCTCGGGATACGCAGTATTTT.

This clonotype showed up just a few times. The V and J genes are TRBV6-2 or TRBV6-3 and TRBJ2-1, with TRBD2 matching over 9 bases. Germline CDR1 and CDR2: MNHEY and SVGEGT. The V gene end was trimmed by 10 bases and the J gene end by 2 bases; junction bases not matched to a gene: 9. The CDR3 contains 15 residues. The CDR3 nucleotides read TGTGCCACCCAAATCTCTAGCGGGGCCTACAATGAGCAGTTCTTC. This encodes CATQISSGAYNEQFF.

J is TRBJ1-6 and V is TRBV4-3; D is undetermined. The germline gives CDR1 LGHNA, CDR2 YSLEER. V dropped 1 base and J dropped 3 bases, with 7 bases sitting between them. The CDR3 has 15 amino acids. This CDR3 is CASSQVEVYNSPLHF. The CDR3 bases are TGCGCCAGCAGCCAAGTCGAGGTCTATAATTCACCCCTCCACTTT.